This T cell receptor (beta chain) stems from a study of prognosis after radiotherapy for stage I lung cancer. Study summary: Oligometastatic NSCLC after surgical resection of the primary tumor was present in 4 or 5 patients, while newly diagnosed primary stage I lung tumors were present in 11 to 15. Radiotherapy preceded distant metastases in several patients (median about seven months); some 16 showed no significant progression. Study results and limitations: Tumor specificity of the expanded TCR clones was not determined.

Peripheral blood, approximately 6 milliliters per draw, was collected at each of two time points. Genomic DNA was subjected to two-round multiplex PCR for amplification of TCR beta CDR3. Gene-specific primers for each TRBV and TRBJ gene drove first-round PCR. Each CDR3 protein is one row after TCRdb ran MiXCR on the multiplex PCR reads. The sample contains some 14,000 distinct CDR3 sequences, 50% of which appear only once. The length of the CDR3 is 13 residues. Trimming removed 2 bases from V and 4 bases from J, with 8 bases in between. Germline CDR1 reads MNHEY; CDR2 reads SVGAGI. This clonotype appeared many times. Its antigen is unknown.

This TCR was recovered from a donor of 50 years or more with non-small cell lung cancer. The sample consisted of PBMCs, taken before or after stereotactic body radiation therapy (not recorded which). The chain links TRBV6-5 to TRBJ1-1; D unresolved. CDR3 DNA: TGTGCCAGCAGTTACAGCGGACTCACTGAAGCTTTCTTT. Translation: CASSYSGLTEAFF.